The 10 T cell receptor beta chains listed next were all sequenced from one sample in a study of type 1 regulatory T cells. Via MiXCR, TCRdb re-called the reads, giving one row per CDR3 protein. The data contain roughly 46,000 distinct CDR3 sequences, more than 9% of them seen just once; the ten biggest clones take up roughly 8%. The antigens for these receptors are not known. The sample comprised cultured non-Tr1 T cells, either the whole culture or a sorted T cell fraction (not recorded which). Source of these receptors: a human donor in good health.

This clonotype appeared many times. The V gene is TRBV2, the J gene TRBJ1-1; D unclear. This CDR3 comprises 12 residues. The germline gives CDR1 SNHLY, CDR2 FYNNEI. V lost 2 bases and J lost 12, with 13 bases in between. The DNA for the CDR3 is TGTGCCAGCAGTGAATGGCCATACGAGACTTTCTTT. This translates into CASSEWPYETFF.

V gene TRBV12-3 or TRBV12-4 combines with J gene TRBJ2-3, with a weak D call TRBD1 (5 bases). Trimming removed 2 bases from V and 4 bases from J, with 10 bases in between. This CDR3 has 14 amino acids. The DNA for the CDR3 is TGTGCCAGCAGTTTAAATGGGGCTGCAGATACGCAGTATTTT. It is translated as CASSLNGAADTQYF.

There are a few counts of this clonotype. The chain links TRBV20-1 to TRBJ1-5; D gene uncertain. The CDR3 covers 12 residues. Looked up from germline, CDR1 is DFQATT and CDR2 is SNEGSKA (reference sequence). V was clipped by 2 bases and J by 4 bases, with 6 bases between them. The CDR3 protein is CSARMGNQPQHF. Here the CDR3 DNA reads TGCAGTGCTAGAATGGGGAATCAGCCCCAGCATTTT.

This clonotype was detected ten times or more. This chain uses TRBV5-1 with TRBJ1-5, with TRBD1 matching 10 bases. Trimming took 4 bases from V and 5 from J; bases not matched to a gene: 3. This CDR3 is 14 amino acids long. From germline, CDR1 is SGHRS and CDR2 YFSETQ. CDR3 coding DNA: TGCGCCAGCAGCCGGACAGGGGGAGATCAGCCCCAGCATTTT. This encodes CASSRTGGDQPQHF.

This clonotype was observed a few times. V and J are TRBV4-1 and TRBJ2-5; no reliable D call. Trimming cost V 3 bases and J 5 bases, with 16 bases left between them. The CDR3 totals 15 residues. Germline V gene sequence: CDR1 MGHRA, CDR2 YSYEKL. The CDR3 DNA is TGCGCCAGCAGCCAGAACCCCGCAGATACGGAGACCCAGTACTTC. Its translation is CASSQNPADTETQYF.

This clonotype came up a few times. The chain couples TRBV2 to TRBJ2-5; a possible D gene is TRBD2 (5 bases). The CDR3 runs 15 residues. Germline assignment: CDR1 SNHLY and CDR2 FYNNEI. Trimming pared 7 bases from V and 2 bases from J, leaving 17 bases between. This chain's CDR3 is CASIGSEGWQETQYF. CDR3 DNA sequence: TGTGCCAGCATCGGTTCTGAGGGTTGGCAAGAGACCCAGTACTTC.

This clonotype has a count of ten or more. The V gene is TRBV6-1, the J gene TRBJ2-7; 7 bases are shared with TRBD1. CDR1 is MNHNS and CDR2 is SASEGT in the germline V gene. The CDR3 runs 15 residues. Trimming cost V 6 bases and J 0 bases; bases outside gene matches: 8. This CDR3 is CASRTGTAVSYEQYF. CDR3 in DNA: TGTGCCAGCAGGACCGGGACAGCCGTCTCCTACGAGCAGTACTTC.

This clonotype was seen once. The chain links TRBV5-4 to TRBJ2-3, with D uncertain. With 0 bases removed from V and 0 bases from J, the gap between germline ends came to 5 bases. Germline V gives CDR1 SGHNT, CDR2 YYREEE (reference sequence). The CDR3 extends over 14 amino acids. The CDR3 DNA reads TGTGCCAGCAGCTTGGACCCGAGCACAGATACGCAGTATTTT. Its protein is CASSLDPSTDTQYF. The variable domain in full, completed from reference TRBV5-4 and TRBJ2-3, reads ETGVTQSPTHLIKTRGQQVTLRCSSQSGHNTVSWYQQALGQGPQFIFQYYREEENGRGNFPPRFSGLQFPNYSSELNVNALELDDSALYLCASSLDPSTDTQYFGPGTRLTVL.

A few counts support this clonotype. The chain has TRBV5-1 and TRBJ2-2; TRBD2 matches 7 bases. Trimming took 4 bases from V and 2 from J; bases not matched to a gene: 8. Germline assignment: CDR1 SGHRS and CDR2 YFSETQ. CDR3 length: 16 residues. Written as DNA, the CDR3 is TGCGCCAGCAGCCTTGGGGCGGGAGCAAACACCGGGGAGCTGTTTTTT. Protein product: CASSLGAGANTGELFF.

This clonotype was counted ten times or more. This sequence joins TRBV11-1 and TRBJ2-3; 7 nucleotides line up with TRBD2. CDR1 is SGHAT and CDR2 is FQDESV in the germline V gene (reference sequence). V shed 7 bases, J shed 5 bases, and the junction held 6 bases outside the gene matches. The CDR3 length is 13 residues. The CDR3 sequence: CASNPGGGDTQYF. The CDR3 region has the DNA TGTGCCAGCAATCCGGGAGGAGGAGATACGCAGTATTTT.